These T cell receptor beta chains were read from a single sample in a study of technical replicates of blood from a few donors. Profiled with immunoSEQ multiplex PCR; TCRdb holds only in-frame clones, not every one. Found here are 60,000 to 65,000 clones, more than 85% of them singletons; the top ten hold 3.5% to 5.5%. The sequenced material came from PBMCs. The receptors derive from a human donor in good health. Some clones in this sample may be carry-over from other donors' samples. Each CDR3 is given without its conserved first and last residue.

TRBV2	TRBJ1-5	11	ASSPTGRQPQH
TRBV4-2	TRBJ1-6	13	ASSQGESYNSPLH
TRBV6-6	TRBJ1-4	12	ASSLRGVPEKLF
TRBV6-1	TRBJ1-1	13	ASSEYRTGGTEAF
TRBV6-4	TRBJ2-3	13	ASSPGSGRSGTQY
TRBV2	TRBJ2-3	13	ASRGGAGRTDTQY
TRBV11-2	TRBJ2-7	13	ASSLRLAGNYEQY
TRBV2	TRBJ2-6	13	ASSEEGLGANVLT
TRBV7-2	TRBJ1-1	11	ASSFVRSTEAF
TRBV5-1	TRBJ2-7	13	ASSFAGGTSYEQY